This T cell receptor beta chain was observed in a study of sequential checkpoint blockade in melanoma. Across the study: Arm A got nivolumab then ipilimumab; arm B the reverse, 1:1. Roughly 22 patients had matched tumor biopsies before treatment and at week 13 after nivolumab or ipilimumab alone.

Produced via immunoSEQ multiplex PCR; TCRdb's table is partial and in-frame only. The sample holds about 5,300 clones, roughly a quarter seen once. Study-wide points: Clinical benefit was about 30 times likelier when tumor T-cell fraction and clonality increased.

Treatment indicated: randomized to nivolumab then ipilimumab (arm A) or the reverse (arm B). Concerning this clone: Its antigen remains unidentified.

The CDR3 is made up of 14 amino acids. V trimming: 4 bases; J trimming: 2 bases; junction bases outside the gene matches: 3. The germline V gene encodes CDR1 KGHSH and CDR2 LQKENI. The sample here was tumor tissue (inferred from file names), taken from a patient given nivolumab and ipilimumab in sequence. The rearrangement links TRBV18 to TRBJ2-3; 7 nucleotides align to TRBD1. This receptor was identified in a human donor with melanoma. The CDR3 loop is CASSLDRFTDTQYF. The CDR3 region has the DNA TGTGCCAGCTCACTGGACAGGTTCACAGATACGCAGTATTTT.